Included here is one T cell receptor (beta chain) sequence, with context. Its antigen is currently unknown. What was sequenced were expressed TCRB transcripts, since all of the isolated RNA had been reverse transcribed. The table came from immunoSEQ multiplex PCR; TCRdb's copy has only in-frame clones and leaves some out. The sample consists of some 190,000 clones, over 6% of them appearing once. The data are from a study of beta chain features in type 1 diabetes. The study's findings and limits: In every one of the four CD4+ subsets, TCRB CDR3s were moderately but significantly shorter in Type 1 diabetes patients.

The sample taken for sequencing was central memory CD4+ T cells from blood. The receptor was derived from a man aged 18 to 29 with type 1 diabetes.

CDR3: CASSLMAGRTYEQYF. The DNA for the CDR3 is TGTGCCAGCAGCTTAATGGCGGGAAGGACCTACGAGCAGTACTTC. The chain has TRBV7-8 and TRBJ2-7; a weak D match, TRBD2 (6 bases). Germline CDR1 and CDR2: SGHVS and FQNEAQ. Trimming took off 2 bases at V and 2 bases at J, with 13 bases between the two ends. This CDR3 is built from 15 residues.